This record covers a single TCR beta chain. This record belongs to a study of T cell responses to AZD1222 COVID-19 vaccine. About the research overall: Samples with a second dose at about 4 or about 12 weeks were pooled together.

The method was immunoSEQ multiplex PCR; TCRdb's version includes in-frame clones alone and lacks a portion of them. The sample carries approximately 46,000 clones, about 74% recorded once. The sequence was obtained from an adult in good health. The sequencing used peripheral blood, collected on day 0 of AZD1222 vaccination.

The CDR3 is CASSMTGIQNTEAFF. The CDR3 nucleotides read TGTGCCAGCAGTATGACAGGTATTCAGAACACTGAAGCTTTCTTT. V is TRBV6-5 and J is TRBJ1-1, with a tentative D call TRBD1 (6 bases). This CDR3 comprises 15 residues. From germline, CDR1 is MNHEY and CDR2 SVGAGI. The V end lost 5 bases, the J end lost 1 base, and 14 bases lay between the germline ends.